Listed below are T cell receptor beta chains from one sample, sequenced in a study of T cell repertoires in cytomegalovirus infection. One entry per CDR3 protein, called by TCRdb with MiXCR from the reads. The table shows a few hundred thousand distinct CDR3 sequences, with approximately 15% occurring only once. Sequenced sample: PBMCs. The receptor set was obtained from a human donor in good health (CMV status not recorded). Some clones in this sample may be carry-over from other donors' samples. CDR3s include the opening cysteine and the closing phenylalanine or tryptophan. The order of the fields is D gene, V gene, clone size, J gene, CDR3 DNA, CDR3 protein. D genes are given only for firm matches. Part of the rows lack a size; the others show once, few, many or a class for expanded clones.

TRBD1	TRBV7-9	many	TRBJ1-4	TGTGCCAGCGTCAGGGGGCACGGGGAAAAACTGTTTTTT	CASVRGHGEKLFF
TRBD1	TRBV5-4	NA	TRBJ2-4	TGTGCCAGCAGCCGCCCGACAGGGGAAAACATTCAGTACTTC	CASSRPTGENIQYF
NA	TRBV12-3/TRBV12-4	NA	TRBJ1-1	TGTGCCAGCATTACGTACACTGAAGCTTTCTTT	CASITYTEAFF
TRBD1	TRBV5-6	many	TRBJ1-1	TGTGCCAGCAGGCAGTTCGGGACAGGGGGCACTGAAGCTTTCTTT	CASRQFGTGGTEAFF
NA	TRBV28	few	TRBJ1-3	TGTGCCAGCAGCCGGGGGGAGAGGGCTGGAAACACCATATATTTT	CASSRGERAGNTIYF
NA	TRBV7-9	few	TRBJ1-1	TGTGCCAGCAGCTTAGGGGCAGTCACTAGGGACACTGAAGCTTTCTTT	CASSLGAVTRDTEAFF
TRBD1	TRBV6-6	few	TRBJ1-1	TGTGCCAGCAGTTACAGGCAGGGGGGAACTGAAGCTTTCTTT	CASSYRQGGTEAFF
NA	TRBV2	NA	TRBJ2-2	TGTGCCAGCAGTGATAGCCCGGGCGCCGGGGAGCTGTTTTTT	CASSDSPGAGELFF
TRBD1	TRBV20-1	few	TRBJ1-1	TGCAGTGCTAGAACGACAGGGTTCACTGAAGCTTTCTTT	CSARTTGFTEAFF
NA	TRBV20-1	NA	TRBJ1-6	TGCAGTGCTAGAATAAGGAATTTGCCTAATTCACCCCTCCACTTT	CSARIRNLPNSPLHF
NA	TRBV24-1	NA	TRBJ2-1	TGTGCCACCAGTGATAGGAGGGGGGGGGGCCTTAATGAGCAGTTCTTC	CATSDRRGGGLNEQFF
TRBD2	TRBV7-2	many	TRBJ2-7	TGTGCCAGCAGCCTCCAGCGGGCGACGGGGGGGAGCTCCTACGAGCAGTACTTC	CASSLQRATGGSSYEQYF
NA	TRBV12-3/TRBV12-4	few	TRBJ2-7	TGTGCCAGCAGCCTGAGGGACCCCCCCCACGAGCAGTACTTC	CASSLRDPPHEQYF
NA	TRBV6-5	NA	TRBJ2-7	TGTGCCAGCAGTTACTCGGGACTCGGCTCCTACGAGCAGTACTTC	CASSYSGLGSYEQYF
TRBD2	TRBV7-2	many	TRBJ2-5	TGTGCCAGCAGCTTAGCTAGCGGGAGAGTGGAGACCCAGTACTTC	CASSLASGRVETQYF
NA	TRBV28	NA	TRBJ2-7	TGTGCCAGTGTGGGTGCGGGGCCCTCCTACGAGCAGTACTTC	CASVGAGPSYEQYF
NA	TRBV6-2/TRBV6-3	many	TRBJ2-1	TGTGCCAGCACTACGGACTACTACAATGAGCAGTTCTTC	CASTTDYYNEQFF
NA	TRBV28	many	TRBJ1-1	TGTGCCAGCAGTTTAAGGGGTCGTAATGCTTTCTTT	CASSLRGRNAFF
NA	TRBV7-8	many	TRBJ1-1	TGTGCCAGCAGGATCATCGGGGGCGGTGGTGAAGCTTTCTTT	CASRIIGGGGEAFF
NA	TRBV12-3/TRBV12-4	once	TRBJ2-7	TGTGCCAGCAGTTCCCTCGAGACACGACTTGGAGAGCAGTACTTC	CASSSLETRLGEQYF